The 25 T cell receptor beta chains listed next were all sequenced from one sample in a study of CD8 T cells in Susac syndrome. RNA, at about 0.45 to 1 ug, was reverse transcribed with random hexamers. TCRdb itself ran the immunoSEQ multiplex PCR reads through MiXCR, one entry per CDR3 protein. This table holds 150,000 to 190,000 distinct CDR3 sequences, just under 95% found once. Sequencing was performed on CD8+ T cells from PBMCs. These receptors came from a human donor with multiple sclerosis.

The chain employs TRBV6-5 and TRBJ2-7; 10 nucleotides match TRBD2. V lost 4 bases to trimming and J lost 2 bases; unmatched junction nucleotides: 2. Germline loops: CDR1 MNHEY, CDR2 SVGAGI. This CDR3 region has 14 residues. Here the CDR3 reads CASSSLAGAYEQYF. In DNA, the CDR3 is TGTGCCAGCAGTTCTCTAGCGGGGGCCTACGAGCAGTACTTC.

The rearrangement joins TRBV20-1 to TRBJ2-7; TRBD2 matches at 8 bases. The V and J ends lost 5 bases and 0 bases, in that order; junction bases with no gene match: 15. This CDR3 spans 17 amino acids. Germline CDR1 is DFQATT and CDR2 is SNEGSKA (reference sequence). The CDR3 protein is CSAFLRTSPTASYEQYF. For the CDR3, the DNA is TGCAGTGCTTTTCTTAGGACTAGCCCTACCGCCTCCTACGAGCAGTACTTC.

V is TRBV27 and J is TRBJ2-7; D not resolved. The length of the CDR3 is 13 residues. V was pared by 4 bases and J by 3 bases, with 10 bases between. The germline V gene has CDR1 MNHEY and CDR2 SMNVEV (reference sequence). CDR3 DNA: TGTGCCAGCAGTTCTGCAGGATTCTACGAGCAGTACTTC. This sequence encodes CASSSAGFYEQYF.

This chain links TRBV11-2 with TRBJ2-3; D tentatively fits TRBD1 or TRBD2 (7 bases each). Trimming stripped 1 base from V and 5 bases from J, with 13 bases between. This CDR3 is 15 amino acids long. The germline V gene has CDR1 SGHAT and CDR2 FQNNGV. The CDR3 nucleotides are TGTGCCAGCAGCTTAGGCGACAGGGAGGGAGATACGCAGTATTTT. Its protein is CASSLGDREGDTQYF.

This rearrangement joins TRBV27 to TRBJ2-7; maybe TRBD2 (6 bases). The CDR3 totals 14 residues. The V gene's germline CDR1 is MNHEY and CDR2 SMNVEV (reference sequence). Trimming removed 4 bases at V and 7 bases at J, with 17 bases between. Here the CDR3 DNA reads TGTGCCAGCAGTTGGGGCCCGATGAGCGGGGAGCAGTACTTC. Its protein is CASSWGPMSGEQYF.

This CDR3 reads CASERPLGELFF. The CDR3 bases are TGTGCCAGCGAGCGCCCCTTGGGGGAGCTGTTTTTT. The chain is built from TRBV9 and TRBJ2-2; D gene ambiguous. Trimming took 7 bases from V and 8 from J, leaving 12 bases between them. The CDR3 runs 12 residues. Germline-derived CDR1 and CDR2 are SGDLS and YYNGEE.

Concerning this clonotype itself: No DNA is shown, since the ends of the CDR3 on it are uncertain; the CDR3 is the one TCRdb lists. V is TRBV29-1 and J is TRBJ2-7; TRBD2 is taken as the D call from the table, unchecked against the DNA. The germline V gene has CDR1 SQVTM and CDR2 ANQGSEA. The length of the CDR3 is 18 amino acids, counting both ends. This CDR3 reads CSFSLQRPGTSGFYEQYF.

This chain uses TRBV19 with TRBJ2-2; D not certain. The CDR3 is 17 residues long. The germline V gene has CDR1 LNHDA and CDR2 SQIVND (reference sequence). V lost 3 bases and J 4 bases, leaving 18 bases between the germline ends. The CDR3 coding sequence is TGTGCCAGTAGTATCTCAATCCCCTTGGGCGGCACCGGGGAGCTGTTTTTT. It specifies CASSISIPLGGTGELFF.

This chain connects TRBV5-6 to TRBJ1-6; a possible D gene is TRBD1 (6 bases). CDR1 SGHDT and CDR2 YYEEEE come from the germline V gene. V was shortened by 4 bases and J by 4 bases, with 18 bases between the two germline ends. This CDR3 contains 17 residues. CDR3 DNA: TGTGCCAGCAGCCAGGACAGAAGATTCGATTATAATTCACCCCTCCACTTT. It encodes CASSQDRRFDYNSPLHF. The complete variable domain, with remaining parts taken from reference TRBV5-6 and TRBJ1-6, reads DAGVTQSPTHLIKTRGQQVTLRCSPKSGHDTVSWYQQALGQGPQFIFQYYEEEERQRGNFPDRFSGHQFPNYSSELNVNALLLGDSALYLCASSQDRRFDYNSPLHFGNGTRLTVT.

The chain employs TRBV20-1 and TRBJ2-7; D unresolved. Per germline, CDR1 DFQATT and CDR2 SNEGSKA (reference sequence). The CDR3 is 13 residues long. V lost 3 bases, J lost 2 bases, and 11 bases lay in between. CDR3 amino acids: CSARAESTYEQYF. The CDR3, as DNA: TGCAGTGCTAGGGCGGAGTCGACCTACGAGCAGTACTTC.

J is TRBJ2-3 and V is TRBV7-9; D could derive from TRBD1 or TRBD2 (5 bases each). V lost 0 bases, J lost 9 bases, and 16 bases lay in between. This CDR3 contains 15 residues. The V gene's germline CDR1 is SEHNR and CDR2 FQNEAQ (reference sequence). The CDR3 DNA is TGTGCCAGCAGCTTAGCTTACCCCGGGGCGCGGACGCAGTATTTT. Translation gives CASSLAYPGARTQYF.

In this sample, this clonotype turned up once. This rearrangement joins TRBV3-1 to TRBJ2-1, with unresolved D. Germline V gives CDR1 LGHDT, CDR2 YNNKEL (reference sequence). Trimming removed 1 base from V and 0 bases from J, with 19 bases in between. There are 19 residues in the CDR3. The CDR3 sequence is CASSQGILDGVSSYNEQFF. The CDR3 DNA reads TGTGCCAGCAGCCAAGGGATCTTAGACGGAGTAAGCTCCTACAATGAGCAGTTCTTC.

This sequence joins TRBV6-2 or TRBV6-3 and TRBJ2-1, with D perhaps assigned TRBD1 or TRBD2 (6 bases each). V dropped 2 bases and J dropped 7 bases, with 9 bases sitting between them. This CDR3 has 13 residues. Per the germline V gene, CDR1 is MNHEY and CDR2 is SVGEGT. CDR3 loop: CASSYRGENEQFF. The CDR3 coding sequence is TGTGCCAGCAGTTACAGGGGGGAAAATGAGCAGTTCTTC.

CDR3 residues: CAWSVSGVRGSAFF. Here the CDR3 DNA reads TGTGCCTGGAGTGTAAGCGGGGTAAGGGGGAGTGCTTTCTTT. The V call is TRBV30, the J call TRBJ1-1, with TRBD1 as a possible D gene (6 bases). The CDR3 runs 14 residues. The germline CDR1 and CDR2 sequences are GTSNPN and SVGIG (reference sequence). Between the trimmed V and J ends, which lost 0 bases and 11 bases, there was a span of 19 bases. The full variable domain, with the rest looked up from reference TRBV30 and TRBJ1-1, is SQTIHQWPATLVQPVGSPLSLECTVEGTSNPNLYWYRQAAGRGLQLLFYSVGIGQISSEVPQNLSASRPQDRQFILSSKKLLLSDSGFYLCAWSVSGVRGSAFFGQGTRLTVV.

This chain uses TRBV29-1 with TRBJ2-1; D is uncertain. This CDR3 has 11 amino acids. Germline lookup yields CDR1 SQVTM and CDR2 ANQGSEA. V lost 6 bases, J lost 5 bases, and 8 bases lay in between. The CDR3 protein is CSVRRNNEQFF. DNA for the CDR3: TGCAGCGTCCGACGGAACAATGAGCAGTTCTTC.

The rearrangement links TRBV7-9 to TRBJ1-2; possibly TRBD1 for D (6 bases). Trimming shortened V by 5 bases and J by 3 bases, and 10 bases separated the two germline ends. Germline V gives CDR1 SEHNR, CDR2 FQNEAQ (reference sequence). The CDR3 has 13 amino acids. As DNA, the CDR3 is TGTGCCAGCAGCCGGGGGCGCGACTATGGCTACACCTTC. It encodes CASSRGRDYGYTF.

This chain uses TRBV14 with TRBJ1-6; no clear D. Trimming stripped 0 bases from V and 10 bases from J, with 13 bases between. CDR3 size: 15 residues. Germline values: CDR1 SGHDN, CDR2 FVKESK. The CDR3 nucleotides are TGTGCCAGCAGCCAAGATGGGCTCACCCGCTCACCCCTCCACTTT. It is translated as CASSQDGLTRSPLHF.

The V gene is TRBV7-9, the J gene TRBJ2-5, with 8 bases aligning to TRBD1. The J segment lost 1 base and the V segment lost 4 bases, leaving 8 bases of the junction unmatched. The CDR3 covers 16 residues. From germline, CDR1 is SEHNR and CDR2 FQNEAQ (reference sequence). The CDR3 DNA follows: TGTGCCAGCAGCTCCCGCGACAGGGGCGCCCAAGAGACCCAGTACTTC. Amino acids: CASSSRDRGAQETQYF.

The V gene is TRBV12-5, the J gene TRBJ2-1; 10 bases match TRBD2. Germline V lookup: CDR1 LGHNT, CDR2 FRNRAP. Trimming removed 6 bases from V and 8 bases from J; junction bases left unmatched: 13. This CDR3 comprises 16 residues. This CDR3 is CASGTAASGGGYEQFF. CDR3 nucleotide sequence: TGTGCTAGTGGCACCGCCGCTAGCGGGGGAGGATATGAGCAGTTCTTC. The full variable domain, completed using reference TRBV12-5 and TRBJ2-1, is DARVTQTPRHKVTEMGQEVTMRCQPILGHNTVFWYRQTMMQGLELLAYFRNRAPLDDSGMPKDRFSAEMPDATLATLKIQPSEPRDSAVYFCASGTAASGGGYEQFFGPGTRLTVL.

The DNA of the CDR3 is TGCAGCGTTGAAGATGACCGAGGGACGTACTATGGCTACACCTTC. Translating gives CSVEDDRGTYYGYTF. V is TRBV29-1 and J is TRBJ1-2, with D perhaps matching TRBD1 (5 bases). Germline CDR1 reads SQVTM; CDR2 reads ANQGSEA. Between the trimmed V and J ends, which lost 0 bases and 3 bases, there was a span of 14 bases. The CDR3 is made up of 15 amino acids.

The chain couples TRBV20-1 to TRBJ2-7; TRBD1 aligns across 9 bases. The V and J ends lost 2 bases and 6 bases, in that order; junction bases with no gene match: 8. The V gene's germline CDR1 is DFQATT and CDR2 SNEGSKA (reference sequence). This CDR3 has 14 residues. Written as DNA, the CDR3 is TGCAGTGCTAGACCGGGACAGGGCTTAGGCGAGCAGTACTTC. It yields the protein CSARPGQGLGEQYF.

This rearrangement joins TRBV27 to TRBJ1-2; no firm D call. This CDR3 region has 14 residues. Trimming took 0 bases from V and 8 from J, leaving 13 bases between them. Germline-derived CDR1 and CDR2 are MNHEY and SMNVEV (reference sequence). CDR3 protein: CASSLSRQSRGYTF. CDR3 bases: TGTGCCAGCAGTTTATCTCGCCAGTCCAGAGGCTACACCTTC.

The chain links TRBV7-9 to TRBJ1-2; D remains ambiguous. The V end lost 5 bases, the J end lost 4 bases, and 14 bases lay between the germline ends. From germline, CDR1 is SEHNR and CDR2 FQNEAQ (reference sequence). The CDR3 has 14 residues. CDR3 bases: TGTGCCAGCAGCGGAGAAGTGAATTCCTATGGCTACACCTTC. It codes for CASSGEVNSYGYTF. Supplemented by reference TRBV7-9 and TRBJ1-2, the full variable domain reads DTGVSQNPRHKITKRGQNVTFRCDPISEHNRLYWYRQTLGQGPEFLTYFQNEAQLEKSRLLSDRFSAERPKGSFSTLEIQRTEQGDSAMYLCASSGEVNSYGYTFGSGTRLTVV.

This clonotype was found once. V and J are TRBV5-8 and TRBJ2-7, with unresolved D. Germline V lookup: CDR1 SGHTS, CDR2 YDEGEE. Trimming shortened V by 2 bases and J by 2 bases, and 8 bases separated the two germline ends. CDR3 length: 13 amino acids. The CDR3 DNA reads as TGTGCCAGCAGCTTAAAGGTAACCTACGAGCAGTACTTC. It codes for CASSLKVTYEQYF.

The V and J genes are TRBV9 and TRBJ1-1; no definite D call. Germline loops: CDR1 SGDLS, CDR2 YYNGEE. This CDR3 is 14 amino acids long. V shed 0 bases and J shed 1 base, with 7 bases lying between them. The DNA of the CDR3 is TGTGCCAGCAGCGTAGGGAAAGGGAACACTGAAGCTTTCTTT. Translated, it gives CASSVGKGNTEAFF.